The clone carrying this TCR beta chain has only a few counts. Its specificity is not known. 5'RACE template switching added a universal primer site and UMIs to TCR cDNA. TCRdb reanalysed the 5' RACE reads using MiXCR and keeps one entry per CDR3 protein. There are 300,000 to 350,000 distinct CDR3 sequences in the sample; around 10% occur only once, and over 3% lies in the top ten. The data were taken from a study of T cells after yellow fever vaccination. Across the study: When fractions had low cell numbers, they were prepared with SMART-Seq v4 Ultra Low Input.

Study observations and caveats: From the bulk population, abundant clonotypes could contaminate and appear within FACS-sorted repertoires. Clones from primary vaccination mostly reappeared after the booster (approximately 95% CD4, approximately 86% CD8).

CDR3 length: 15 amino acids. V shed 5 bases and J 6 bases; nucleotides not matched to a gene: 8. Germline CDR1 SGHAT, CDR2 FQNNGV. This TCR was sampled from a man aged 18 to 30 who received the YFV17D yellow fever vaccine. The sequenced sample was CD4+ T cells sorted from PBMCs, obtained 45 days after the yellow fever booster vaccination. The V gene is TRBV11-2, the J gene TRBJ1-5, with 9 nucleotides matching TRBD1. For the CDR3, the DNA is TGTGCCAGCAGCGAGGGACAGGGCGGCCCTCAGCCCCAGCATTTT. This gives the protein CASSEGQGGPQPQHF.